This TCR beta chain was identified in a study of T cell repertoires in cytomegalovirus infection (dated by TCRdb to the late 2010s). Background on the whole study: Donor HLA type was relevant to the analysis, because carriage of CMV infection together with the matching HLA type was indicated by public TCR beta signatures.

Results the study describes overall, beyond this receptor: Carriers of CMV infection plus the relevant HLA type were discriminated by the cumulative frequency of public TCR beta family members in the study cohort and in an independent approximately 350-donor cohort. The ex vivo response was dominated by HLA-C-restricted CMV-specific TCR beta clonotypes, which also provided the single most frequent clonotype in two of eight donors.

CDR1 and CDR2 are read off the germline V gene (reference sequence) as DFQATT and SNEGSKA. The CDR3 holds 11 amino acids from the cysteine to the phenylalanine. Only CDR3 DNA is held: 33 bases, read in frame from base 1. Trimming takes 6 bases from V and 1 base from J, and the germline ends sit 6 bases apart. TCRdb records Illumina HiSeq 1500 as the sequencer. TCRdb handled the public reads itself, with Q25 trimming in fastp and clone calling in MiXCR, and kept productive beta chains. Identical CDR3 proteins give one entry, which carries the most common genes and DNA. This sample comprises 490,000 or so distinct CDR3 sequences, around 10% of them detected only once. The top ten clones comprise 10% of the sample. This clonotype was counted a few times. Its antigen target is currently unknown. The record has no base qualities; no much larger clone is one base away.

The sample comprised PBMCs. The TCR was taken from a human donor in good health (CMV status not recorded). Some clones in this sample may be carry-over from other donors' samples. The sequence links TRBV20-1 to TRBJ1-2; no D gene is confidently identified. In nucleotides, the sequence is TGCAGTGCCCCCGATAACTATGGCTACACCTTC. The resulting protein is CSAPDNYGYTF.